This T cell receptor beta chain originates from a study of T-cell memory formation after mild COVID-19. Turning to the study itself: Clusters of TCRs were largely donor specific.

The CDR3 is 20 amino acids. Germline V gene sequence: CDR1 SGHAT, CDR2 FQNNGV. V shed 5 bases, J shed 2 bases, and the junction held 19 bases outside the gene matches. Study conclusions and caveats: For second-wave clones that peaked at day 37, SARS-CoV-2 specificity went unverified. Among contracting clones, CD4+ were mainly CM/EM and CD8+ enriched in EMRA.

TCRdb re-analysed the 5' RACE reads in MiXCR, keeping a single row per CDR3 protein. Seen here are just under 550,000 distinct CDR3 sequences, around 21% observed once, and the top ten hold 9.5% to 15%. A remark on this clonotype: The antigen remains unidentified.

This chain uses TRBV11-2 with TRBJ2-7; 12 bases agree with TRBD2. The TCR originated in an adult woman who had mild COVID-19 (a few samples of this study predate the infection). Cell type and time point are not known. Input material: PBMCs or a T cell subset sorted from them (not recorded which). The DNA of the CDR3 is TGTGCCAGCAGCCCGATATCTAGCGGGAGGGTACCCCATCTGACCTACGAGCAGTACTTC. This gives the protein CASSPISSGRVPHLTYEQYF.